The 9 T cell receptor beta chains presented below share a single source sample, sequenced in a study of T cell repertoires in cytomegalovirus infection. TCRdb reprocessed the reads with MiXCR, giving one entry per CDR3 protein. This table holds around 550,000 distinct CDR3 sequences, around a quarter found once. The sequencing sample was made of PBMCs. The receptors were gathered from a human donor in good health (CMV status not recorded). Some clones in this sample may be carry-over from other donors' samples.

CDR3 in DNA: TGTGCCAGCAGCTTGTCCGGGGCCCCCCACGAGCAGTACTTC. Translating it yields CASSLSGAPHEQYF. V and J are TRBV9 and TRBJ2-7; D may correspond to TRBD1 or TRBD2 (5 bases each). Germline V gene sequence: CDR1 SGDLS, CDR2 YYNGEE. V lost 4 bases and J 5 bases, leaving 16 bases between the germline ends. CDR3 length: 14 amino acids.

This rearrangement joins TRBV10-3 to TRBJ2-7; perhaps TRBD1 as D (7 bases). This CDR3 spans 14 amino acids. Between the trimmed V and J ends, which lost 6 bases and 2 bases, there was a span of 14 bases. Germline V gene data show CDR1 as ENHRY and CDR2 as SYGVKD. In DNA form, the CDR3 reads TGTGCCATCAGATCCCAGGGGGGCACCTACGAGCAGTACTTC. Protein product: CAIRSQGGTYEQYF.

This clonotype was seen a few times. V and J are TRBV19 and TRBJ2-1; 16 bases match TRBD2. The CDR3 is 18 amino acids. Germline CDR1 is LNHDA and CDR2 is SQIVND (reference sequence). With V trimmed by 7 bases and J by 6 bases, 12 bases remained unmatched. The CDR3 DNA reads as TGTGCCAGTAACACGGGACTAGCGGGAGGGCAGGGTCGCAATGAGCAGTTCTTC. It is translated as CASNTGLAGGQGRNEQFF.

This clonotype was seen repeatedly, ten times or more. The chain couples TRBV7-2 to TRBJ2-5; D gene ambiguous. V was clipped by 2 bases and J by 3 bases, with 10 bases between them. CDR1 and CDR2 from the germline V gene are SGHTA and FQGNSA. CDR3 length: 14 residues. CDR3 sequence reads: CASSLFGQKETQYF. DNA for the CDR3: TGTGCCAGCAGCTTATTTGGGCAGAAAGAGACCCAGTACTTC.

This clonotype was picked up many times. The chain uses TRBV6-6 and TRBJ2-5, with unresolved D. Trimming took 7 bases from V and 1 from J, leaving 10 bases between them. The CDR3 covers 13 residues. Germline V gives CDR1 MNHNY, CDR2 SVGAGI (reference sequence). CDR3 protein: CASKPGPQETQYF. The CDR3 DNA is TGTGCCAGCAAACCCGGGCCCCAAGAGACCCAGTACTTC.

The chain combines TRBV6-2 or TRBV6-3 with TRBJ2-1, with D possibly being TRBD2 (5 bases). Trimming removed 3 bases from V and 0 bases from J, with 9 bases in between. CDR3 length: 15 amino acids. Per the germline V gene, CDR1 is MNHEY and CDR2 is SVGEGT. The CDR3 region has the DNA TGTGCCAGCAGTTATCCGGGGAGCTCCTACAATGAGCAGTTCTTC. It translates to CASSYPGSSYNEQFF.

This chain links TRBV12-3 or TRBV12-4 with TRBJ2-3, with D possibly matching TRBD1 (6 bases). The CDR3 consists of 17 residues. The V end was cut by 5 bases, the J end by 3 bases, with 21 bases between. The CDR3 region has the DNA TGTGCCAGCAGTCAATTAACAGGGCAAGGTCCAACAGATACGCAGTATTTT. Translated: CASSQLTGQGPTDTQYF.

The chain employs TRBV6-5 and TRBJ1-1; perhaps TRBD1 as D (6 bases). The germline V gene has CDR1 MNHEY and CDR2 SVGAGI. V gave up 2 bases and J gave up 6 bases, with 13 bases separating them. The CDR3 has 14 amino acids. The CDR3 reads CASSYDRGASEAFF. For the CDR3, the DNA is TGTGCCAGCAGTTACGATCGGGGGGCCTCTGAAGCTTTCTTT.

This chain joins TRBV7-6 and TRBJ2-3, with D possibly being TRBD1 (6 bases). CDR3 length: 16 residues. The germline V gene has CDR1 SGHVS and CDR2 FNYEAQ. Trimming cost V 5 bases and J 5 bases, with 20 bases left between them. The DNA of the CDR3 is TGTGCCAGCAGCCCCAGGGTATGGGGGCTTGGAGATACGCAGTATTTT. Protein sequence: CASSPRVWGLGDTQYF.